The rows below give T cell receptor beta chains drawn from one sample of a study of shared clonotypes between healthy human individuals. Generated by immunoSEQ multiplex PCR, the TCRdb table keeps only in-frame clones and is missing some. This sample yields fewer than 850,000 clones, of which 90% are seen a single time; 34% belongs to the top ten. Sequencing was done on a sample of memory CD8+ T cells from PBMCs. The receptors were gathered from a man aged 18 to 29 in good health. Some clones in this sample may be carry-over from other donors' samples. Each CDR3 is given with its conserved first and last residue. A D gene is named only where the DNA matches it firmly.

D,V,J,CDR3
TRBD2,TRBV15,TRBJ2-3,CATSRVPGLAGSSTDTQYF
.,TRBV28,TRBJ1-5,CASSTSLEGDNQPQHF
.,TRBV2,TRBJ2-7,CATPGLTPYEQYF
.,TRBV19,TRBJ1-1,CASSMWSGDQAFF
TRBD1,TRBV5-4,TRBJ1-1,CASSPGQGMNTEAFF
.,TRBV4-1,TRBJ2-1,CASSGLGISSYNEQFF
.,TRBV7-9,TRBJ1-3,CASSEGLIGNTIYF
.,TRBV29-1,TRBJ1-3,CSVSGEPSKGNTIYF
TRBD1,TRBV5-5,TRBJ2-1,CASSRYPGQGPNEQFF
.,TRBV27,TRBJ2-7,CASSFSGPYEQYF
.,TRBV7-9,TRBJ2-3,CASSRTVLLSDTQYF
TRBD1,TRBV5-5,TRBJ1-1,CASSIHDRGKVNTEAFF
TRBD1,TRBV19,TRBJ2-1,CASSIVGTGGFSEQFF
.,TRBV28,TRBJ1-5,CASSFRQASQPQHF
.,TRBV29-1,TRBJ2-1,CSVALPRPHNEQFF
.,TRBV7-8,TRBJ2-1,CASSLAAPGLNEQFF
TRBD1,TRBV5-4,TRBJ1-1,CASSFTGGTEAFF
TRBD1,TRBV28,TRBJ1-4,CASSPGQYLNEKLFF
TRBD1,TRBV11-2,TRBJ1-6,CASGRTGFGYNSPLHF
TRBD1,TRBV28,TRBJ1-1,CASSSPYINRGEAFF
.,TRBV10-3,TRBJ2-7,CAISESGHLYEQYF
TRBD2,TRBV27,TRBJ2-5,CASRRLARLQETQYF
.,TRBV9,TRBJ2-2,CASSVGSSGNTGELFF
.,TRBV28,TRBJ1-2,CASSAWTENYGYTF
.,TRBV11-2,TRBJ2-7,CASSLSASAYEQYF
.,TRBV4-3,TRBJ1-5,CASSPRWGSNQPQHF
TRBD1,TRBV4-1,TRBJ1-4,CASSPQGLKEKLFF
.,TRBV7-9,TRBJ2-7,CASSPREGQYFYEQYF
.,TRBV27,TRBJ1-1,CASRDIGILIPNTEAFF
.,TRBV2,TRBJ1-1,CASRFTEIAEAFF
.,TRBV19,TRBJ1-2,CASSMSGKRGYTF
.,TRBV10-3,TRBJ2-1,CAISEFGAVNEQFF
TRBD2,TRBV6-1,TRBJ2-1,CASSERTSGTYNEQFF
.,TRBV7-9,TRBJ2-3,CASRGTDTQYF
.,TRBV15,TRBJ2-2,CATSRDQHGAGELFF
.,TRBV7-8,TRBJ2-7,CASSPEDKGGFPSYEQYF
TRBD2,TRBV29-1,TRBJ2-1,CSVEDVKREDYNEQFF
.,TRBV4-1,TRBJ2-3,CASSQGRVADTQYF
TRBD2,TRBV6-6,TRBJ2-2,CASSYAGLAGAGELFF
.,TRBV7-2,TRBJ2-3,CASSLDPPRSTDTQYF
TRBD1,TRBV7-9,TRBJ2-5,CASSFIGTGGEETQYF
.,TRBV29-1,TRBJ2-3,CSVLNTDTQYF
.,TRBV9,TRBJ2-2,CASSAHTTGELFF
.,TRBV7-9,TRBJ1-3,CASSPGTRGDTIYF
TRBD2,TRBV28,TRBJ2-7,CASIWTSGSYEQYF
.,TRBV19,TRBJ2-7,CASSARLSYEQYF
TRBD1,TRBV9,TRBJ2-1,CASSVWDSEQFF
TRBD1,TRBV27,TRBJ1-5,CASSLAPRGQGMPQHF
TRBD1,TRBV19,TRBJ1-5,CASLDRGGFNQPQHF
.,TRBV5-8,TRBJ1-5,CASSPAGGSNNQPQHF
TRBD2,TRBV28,TRBJ2-1,CASSFGLAGGYEQFF
.,TRBV28,TRBJ1-4,CASSLRPTTNEKLFF
.,TRBV27,TRBJ1-1,CASSLSLAGVNTEAFF
.,TRBV5-6,TRBJ2-7,CASSPFNGGLSSYEQYF
.,TRBV15,TRBJ1-6,CATSRAAGQNSPLHF
TRBD1,TRBV9,TRBJ2-2,CASSPSGTGSVGELFF
.,TRBV19,TRBJ1-1,CASSLPMGGNTEAFF
TRBD2,TRBV5-1,TRBJ2-1,CASSSRGTSGSYEQFF